This T cell receptor beta chain was obtained from a study of cytomegalovirus exposure and HLA in healthy donors. As for the study in general: A later analysis reported the approximately 120 validation repertoires used the same platform as the approximately 670 first-cohort repertoires.

As to this clone: Its cognate antigen is unknown.

V was shortened by 7 bases and J by 0 bases, with 12 bases between the two germline ends. Germline values: CDR1 MNHEY, CDR2 SVGAGI. This CDR3 is 14 amino acids long. Points from the study as a whole: Across donors, most TCRs were seen rarely, yet some public ones were widespread. Reports indicated that the classifier achieved high specificity and sensitivity in diagnosing cytomegalovirus status.

Repertoires were generated with immunoSEQ multiplex PCR, while TCRdb's copy carries only in-frame clones and drops some. The sample includes more than 90,000 clones, around 93% of them seen just once. The genes are TRBV6-5 and TRBJ1-1; a possible D gene is TRBD1 (5 bases). The receptor was isolated from a woman aged 30 to 39 in good health and CMV-seropositive. The sample was PBMCs. CDR3 nucleotide sequence: TGTGCCAGCAATCAGGGCGACATGAACACTGAAGCTTTCTTT. It yields the protein CASNQGDMNTEAFF.